A single sample gave rise to the 19 T cell receptor beta chains below, sequenced in a study of cytomegalovirus exposure and HLA in healthy donors. A multiplex PCR was run with 60 Vbeta primers and 13 Jbeta primers. Generated by immunoSEQ multiplex PCR, the TCRdb table keeps only in-frame clones and is missing some. The sample lists approximately 150,000 clones, under 85% occurring once. Sequencing was done on a sample of PBMCs. These receptors all stem from a human donor in good health.

Of note for this clone: Other DNA variants within this sample encode the same CDR3. The rearrangement links TRBV19 to TRBJ1-1; 11 nucleotides match TRBD1. V lost 8 bases to trimming and J lost 3 bases; unmatched junction nucleotides: 2. The CDR3 is 13 residues long. Germline values: CDR1 LNHDA, CDR2 SQIVND (reference sequence). The CDR3: CASRGQGDTEAFF. The CDR3 DNA reads TGTGCCAGTCGGGGACAGGGGGACACTGAAGCTTTCTTT. The full variable domain, rest sourced from reference TRBV19 and TRBJ1-1, is DGGITQSPKYLFRKEGQNVTLSCEQNLNHDAMYWYRQDPGQGLRLIYYSQIVNDFQKGDIAEGYSVSREKKESFPLTVTSAQKNPTAFYLCASRGQGDTEAFFGQGTRLTVV.

The chain carries TRBV5-1 and TRBJ2-2; weak D call: TRBD2 (6 bases). CDR1 is SGHRS, CDR2 YFSETQ, per germline. Trimming stripped 1 base from V and 1 base from J, with 11 bases between. This CDR3 has 16 residues. CDR3 sequence reads: CASSLNGGRNTGELFF. The DNA for the CDR3 is TGCGCCAGCAGCTTGAATGGAGGGAGGAACACCGGGGAGCTGTTTTTT.

The genes are TRBV4-3 and TRBJ1-5, with TRBD1 identical over 8 bases. Unmatched junction bases numbered 9, after V lost 1 base and J lost 10 bases. The CDR3 runs to 15 residues. CDR1 and CDR2 (germline): LGHNA, YSLEER. CDR3 residues: CASSQGSGQGCPQHF. CDR3 DNA sequence: TGCGCCAGCAGCCAAGGGTCTGGACAGGGATGCCCCCAGCATTTT.

This rearrangement joins TRBV7-3 to TRBJ2-5; 10 nucleotides line up with TRBD1. Germline CDR1 SGHTA, CDR2 FQGTGA. V trimming: 3 bases; J trimming: 5 bases; junction bases outside the gene matches: 21. This CDR3 is built from 20 residues. The CDR3 DNA reads TGTGCCAGCAGCTTTAATACGGGGAGGGGACAGGGGCCTGCAGGGGAGACCCAGTACTTC. Protein: CASSFNTGRGQGPAGETQYF.

V and J are TRBV5-1 and TRBJ1-1; TRBD1 matches 7 bases. Germline V gives CDR1 SGHRS, CDR2 YFSETQ. With 0 bases clipped from V and 1 base from J, the junction kept 6 bases outside the gene matches. The CDR3 sequence is 16 residues long. CDR3 nucleotides: TGCGCCAGCAGCTTGGCCCTAGACAGGGAGAACACTGAAGCTTTCTTT. Its translation: CASSLALDRENTEAFF.

V and J are TRBV27 and TRBJ1-2; TRBD1 agrees at 7 bases. The CDR3 totals 16 residues. Looked up from germline, CDR1 is MNHEY and CDR2 is SMNVEV (reference sequence). With V trimmed by 4 bases and J by 5 bases, 13 bases remained unmatched. CDR3 DNA sequence: TGTGCCAGCAGTTCCAACCCCGACAGGGTGCTTTATGGCTACACCTTC. It codes for CASSSNPDRVLYGYTF.

The chain combines TRBV10-3 with TRBJ2-3, with 8 positions matching TRBD1. V dropped 11 bases and J dropped 3; count of bases not matched to a gene: 4. The CDR3 spans 12 residues. CDR1 ENHRY and CDR2 SYGVKD come from the germline V gene. The CDR3 here is CAHGQGTDTQYF. The CDR3 DNA is TGTGCCCATGGACAGGGAACAGATACGCAGTATTTT.

The V gene is TRBV7-6, the J gene TRBJ2-7, with 9 bases lining up with TRBD1. CDR3 length: 14 residues. Germline V gene sequence: CDR1 SGHVS, CDR2 FNYEAQ. The trim removed 5 bases at V and 2 bases at J, leaving 4 bases unmatched. The CDR3 region has the DNA TGTGCCAGCAGCGGGACAGGGCGCACCTACGAGCAGTACTTC. It specifies CASSGTGRTYEQYF. Drawing the rest from reference TRBV7-6 and TRBJ2-7, the complete variable domain is GAGVSQSPRYKVTKRGQDVALRCDPISGHVSLYWYRQALGQGPEFLTYFNYEAQQDKSGLPNDRFSAERPEGSISTLTIQRTEQRDSAMYRCASSGTGRTYEQYFGPGTRLTVT.

V is TRBV19 and J is TRBJ1-4; unclear D gene. This CDR3 contains 13 residues. Trimming left V 5 bases short and J 7 bases short, with 11 bases between. Germline assignment: CDR1 LNHDA and CDR2 SQIVND (reference sequence). The chain's CDR3 is CASSPLVGEKLFF. As DNA, the CDR3 is TGTGCCAGTAGTCCCTTAGTTGGTGAAAAACTGTTTTTT.

The chain is built from TRBV19 and TRBJ1-3; D is undetermined. The CDR3 consists of 13 residues. Germline V gene data show CDR1 as LNHDA and CDR2 as SQIVND (reference sequence). V dropped 5 bases and J dropped 4 bases, with 9 bases sitting between them. CDR3 in amino acids: CASSLGRGNTIYF. Here the CDR3 DNA reads TGTGCCAGTAGTCTCGGGAGGGGAAACACCATATATTTT.

The rearrangement joins TRBV4-1 to TRBJ2-3, with 8 bases aligning to TRBD2. J gave up 4 bases and V 1 base, and 1 base lay outside the gene matches. CDR3 size: 14 residues. Germline-derived CDR1 and CDR2 are MGHRA and YSYEKL. The CDR3 coding sequence is TGCGCCAGCAGCCAAGGGGGACTAGCAGATACGCAGTATTTT. This translates into CASSQGGLADTQYF.

The rearrangement uses TRBV7-3 and TRBJ1-1; D gene unclear. Germline V gene data show CDR1 as SGHTA and CDR2 as FQGTGA. V shed 4 bases and J shed 7 bases, with 13 bases lying between them. The CDR3 loop spans 13 amino acids. The CDR3 sequence is CASSSHTQHEAFF. Written as DNA, the CDR3 is TGTGCCAGCAGCTCCCACACCCAACATGAAGCTTTCTTT.

The J gene is TRBJ2-3, the V gene TRBV9, with 11 bases identical to TRBD2. The CDR3 spans 18 residues. With 2 bases clipped from V and 2 bases from J, the junction kept 10 bases outside the gene matches. The V gene's germline CDR1 is SGDLS and CDR2 YYNGEE. In nucleotides, the CDR3 is TGTGCCAGCAGCGTTGGGGTACTAGCGGGGGTTCCCACAGATACGCAGTATTTT. It is translated as CASSVGVLAGVPTDTQYF.

The CDR3 sequence: CASSQRKPGLGVYEQYF. The CDR3 DNA follows: TGTGCCAGCAGCCAGCGAAAACCGGGACTAGGGGTCTACGAGCAGTACTTC. The chain combines TRBV14 with TRBJ2-7; 8 nucleotides agree with TRBD2. Germline CDR1 SGHDN, CDR2 FVKESK. This CDR3 is built from 17 residues. V lost 3 bases and J lost 3; bases outside the gene matches: 13.

The chain carries TRBV18 and TRBJ1-2; 10 bases line up with TRBD1. This CDR3 is built from 16 residues. Looked up from germline, CDR1 is KGHSH and CDR2 is LQKENI. V shed 3 bases, J shed 8 bases, and the junction held 12 bases outside the gene matches. This CDR3 reads CASSPSGGQGLWGYTF. Here the CDR3 DNA reads TGTGCCAGCTCACCGTCGGGGGGACAGGGGCTTTGGGGCTACACCTTC. Full variable domain (remainder filled in from reference TRBV18 and TRBJ1-2): NAGVMQNPRHLVRRRGQEARLRCSPMKGHSHVYWYRQLPEEGLKFMVYLQKENIIDESGMPKERFSAEFPKEGPSILRIQQVVRGDSAAYFCASSPSGGQGLWGYTFGSGTRLTVV.

The chain carries TRBV27 and TRBJ1-1; D is uncertain. V lost 6 bases and J 11 bases, leaving 16 bases between the germline ends. Germline loops: CDR1 MNHEY, CDR2 SMNVEV (reference sequence). This CDR3 region has 12 residues. CDR3 in amino acids: CASSPLDGEAFF. DNA for the CDR3: TGTGCCAGCAGCCCGCTCGACGGGGAGGCTTTCTTT.

V and J are TRBV19 and TRBJ1-2, with 8 bases fitting TRBD1. Germline CDR1 LNHDA, CDR2 SQIVND (reference sequence). The CDR3 sequence is 14 residues long. The V and J ends lost 1 base and 5 bases, in that order; junction bases with no gene match: 3. CDR3 DNA: TGTGCCAGTAGTATAGGGGACAGGACATATGGCTACACCTTC. Its translation: CASSIGDRTYGYTF.

The chain recombines TRBV5-4 with TRBJ2-7, with 11 bases fitting TRBD2. V shed 3 bases, J shed 3 bases, and the junction held 8 bases outside the gene matches. The CDR3 loop spans 16 amino acids. CDR1 SGHNT and CDR2 YYREEE come from the germline V gene (reference sequence). CDR3 bases: TGTGCCAGCAGCTCCTTTGTAGCGGGGGGGAGCTACGAGCAGTACTTC. It is translated as CASSSFVAGGSYEQYF.

This chain connects TRBV19 to TRBJ1-2; a weak D match, TRBD1 (5 bases). There are 13 residues in the CDR3. In germline, CDR1 is LNHDA, CDR2 SQIVND (reference sequence). V shed 3 bases and J shed 4 bases, with 9 bases lying between them. The CDR3 nucleotides read TGTGCCAGTAGTATGGTCAGGGCCTATGGCTACACCTTC. It encodes CASSMVRAYGYTF.